The sequence of this T cell receptor beta chain was determined in a study of molecular identifiers for immune sequencing clone quantification. This clonotype was counted many times. Methods described previously, with TCR primers listed, were used for bulk TCR libraries. TCRdb ran MiXCR on the PCR reads and lists one entry per CDR3 protein. This repertoire shows about 640,000 distinct CDR3 sequences, 15% to 20% found once; its top ten account for roughly 0.85%. This clonotype was obtained from a human donor in good health. Some libraries in this study had Jurkat cell RNA spiked in. What was sequenced was naive CD8+ T cells from blood, with Jurkat cell RNA spiked in. Subset of the sample: FACS-sorted CD8+CD4-CCR7+CD45RA+ naive T cells.

The CDR3 is CASSDRGPNIQYF. The CDR3 region has the DNA TGCGCCAGCTCGGACAGGGGGCCAAACATTCAGTACTTC. The rearrangement links TRBV4-1 to TRBJ2-4; 11 bases line up with TRBD1. V lost 8 bases to trimming and J lost 6 bases; unmatched junction nucleotides: 3. CDR1 and CDR2 from the germline V gene are MGHRA and YSYEKL. The CDR3 is made up of 13 amino acids.